The sequence of this T cell receptor beta chain was determined in a study of T cells after yellow fever vaccination. Study findings and constraints: After the booster, 95% to 98% of CD4 and about nine tenths of CD8 primary-response clones were re-detected.

This clonotype was picked up a small number of times. Its antigen is still unknown. Via MiXCR, TCRdb re-called the 5' RACE reads, giving one row per CDR3 protein. The sample yields some 200,000 distinct CDR3 sequences, roughly 11% seen once. The ends were cut back, 4 bases at V and 2 bases at J, with 20 bases in the middle. CDR1 is SGDLS and CDR2 is YYNGEE in the germline V gene. This CDR3 contains 17 residues. Here the sequenced sample was CD8+ T cells sorted from PBMCs, taken 15 days after the yellow fever booster vaccination. V gene TRBV9 combines with J gene TRBJ2-3; tentatively, D is TRBD1 (6 bases). The origin of this receptor is a man younger than 30 who received the YFV17D yellow fever vaccine. In DNA, the CDR3 is TGTGCCAGCAGCTCCCCGAGGAAACAGGGACCCACAGATACGCAGTATTTT. This gives the protein CASSSPRKQGPTDTQYF.